This T cell receptor (beta chain) emerged from a study of OX40 agonist ivuxolimab in advanced cancers. Whole-study findings and limits: On average, a greater number of expanded clones characterised CD8+ T cells relative to CD4+.

The germline V and J ends were trimmed by 5 bases and 4 bases, with 20 bases remaining between them. The CDR3 is made up of 16 amino acids. Germline-derived CDR1 and CDR2 are MNHEY and SMNVEV (reference sequence). With autoimmune disease history or systemic immunosuppression, patients were excluded. On this clone: Its antigen is not identified.

Assay used: immunoSEQ multiplex PCR; TCRdb lists only in-frame clones, some missing. The sample carries more than 25,000 clones, about nine tenths recorded once. The material was CD4+ or CD8+ T cells sorted from blood, obtained in a trial of the OX40 agonist ivuxolimab. The source of this sequence is an adult with an advanced solid tumor such as melanoma, head and neck, liver or kidney cancer. This sequence joins TRBV27 and TRBJ1-2; D gene unclear. The CDR3 spells CASSPSGLGKSYGYTF. The CDR3 bases are TGTGCCAGCAGTCCGTCGGGTCTAGGGAAGAGCTATGGCTACACCTTC.